This passage covers 10 T cell receptor beta chains from one sample sequenced in a study of cytomegalovirus exposure and HLA in healthy donors listed by TCRdb under 2017. The protocol used for the library was the immunoSEQ multiplex PCR assay. TCRdb took this table from immuneACCESS and kept in-frame rearrangements with V and J called. Such tables lack part of the clones; where checked against another copy, unresolved V genes explain under half of the gap, and the rest is unexplained. This sample lists around 250,000 clones; less than 95% were detected once. The ten largest account for under 4% of the sample. Input material: PBMCs. Source of these receptors: a woman under 40 in good health and CMV-seronegative.

The V and J genes are TRBV4-3 and TRBJ2-7; a weak D match, TRBD1 (6 bases). The CDR3 consists of 16 residues. Between the trimmed V and J ends, which lost 1 base and 0 bases, there was a span of 13 bases. Germline loops: CDR1 LGHNA, CDR2 YSLEER. DNA for the CDR3: TGCGCCAGCAGCCAAGCCCTCGGACAGTACTCCTACGAGCAGTACTTC. This codes for CASSQALGQYSYEQYF.

This chain uses TRBV7-6 with TRBJ2-1; D perhaps matches TRBD1 (5 bases). There are 12 residues in the CDR3. Per the germline V gene, CDR1 is SGHVS and CDR2 is FNYEAQ. Trimming left V 3 bases short and J 9 bases short, with 9 bases between. CDR3 residues: CASSFRGSEQFF. The CDR3 DNA reads TGTGCCAGCAGCTTTAGGGGTAGTGAGCAGTTCTTC.

The chain joins TRBV12-5 to TRBJ1-5; D is undetermined. Germline CDR1 and CDR2: LGHNT and FRNRAP. Trimming pared 8 bases from V and 7 bases from J, leaving 15 bases between. The CDR3 covers 13 residues. As DNA, the CDR3 is TGTGCTAGTTCCATTGGCCAGCGGCAGCCCCAGCATTTT. Protein: CASSIGQRQPQHF.

This chain connects TRBV7-9 to TRBJ1-2; 8 bases fit TRBD1. V shed 5 bases and J 2 bases; nucleotides not matched to a gene: 1. From germline, CDR1 is SEHNR and CDR2 FQNEAQ (reference sequence). This CDR3 has 13 residues. CDR3 region: CASSTGGNYGYTF. The CDR3, as DNA: TGTGCCAGCAGCACAGGGGGAAACTATGGCTACACCTTC.

The rearrangement links TRBV2 to TRBJ2-1; a possible D gene is TRBD2 (5 bases). Germline CDR1 and CDR2: SNHLY and FYNNEI. Deletions cut 7 bases from V and 6 bases from J, with 7 bases between. The CDR3 is made up of 11 amino acids. CDR3 amino acids: CASTTSNEQFF. The DNA for the CDR3 is TGTGCCAGCACCACTAGCAATGAGCAGTTCTTC.

The V call is TRBV28, the J call TRBJ2-7, with 7 bases matching TRBD1. The CDR3 loop spans 15 amino acids. The ends lost 2 bases at V and 4 bases at J; junction bases unmatched: 8. The germline V gene encodes CDR1 MDHEN and CDR2 SYDVKM. The CDR3 loop is CASSLPGQQAYEQYF. CDR3 nucleotides: TGTGCCAGCAGTTTACCGGGACAGCAAGCTTACGAGCAGTACTTC.

The genes are TRBV28 and TRBJ2-3; 9 bases are a match to TRBD2. Losses at the gene ends were 2 bases for V and 4 bases for J; bases not matched to a gene: 7. This CDR3 spans 16 amino acids. Per the germline V gene, CDR1 is MDHEN and CDR2 is SYDVKM. The CDR3 loop is CASSLRASGTPDTQYF. The CDR3, as DNA: TGTGCCAGCAGTTTACGGGCTAGCGGGACCCCAGATACGCAGTATTTT.

The chain combines TRBV29-1 with TRBJ2-1; 12 bases fit TRBD2. Germline V gives CDR1 SQVTM, CDR2 ANQGSEA. After removal of 6 bases from V and 4 bases from J, the junction contained 16 bases not matched to a gene. There are 18 residues in the CDR3. The CDR3 reads CSVLRDSPTSGRYNEQFF. In DNA form, the CDR3 reads TGCAGCGTCCTCCGGGATTCCCCGACTAGCGGGAGATACAATGAGCAGTTCTTC.

The chain carries TRBV27 and TRBJ2-1, with unresolved D. The CDR3 contains 14 residues. The V and J ends lost 0 bases and 9 bases respectively, with 12 bases between them. From germline, CDR1 is MNHEY and CDR2 SMNVEV (reference sequence). CDR3 sequence reads: CASSLSPSFGEQFF. In DNA, the CDR3 is TGTGCCAGCAGTTTATCGCCTAGTTTCGGTGAGCAGTTCTTC.

This chain uses TRBV7-3 with TRBJ2-3; the match to TRBD2 covers 8 bases. This CDR3 has 16 amino acids. CDR1 and CDR2 (germline): SGHTA, FQGTGA. V was clipped by 2 bases and J by 2 bases; unmatched bases: 6. The CDR3: CASSLFGGRNTDTQYF. The CDR3 coding sequence is TGTGCCAGCAGCTTATTCGGCGGGAGGAACACAGATACGCAGTATTTT.